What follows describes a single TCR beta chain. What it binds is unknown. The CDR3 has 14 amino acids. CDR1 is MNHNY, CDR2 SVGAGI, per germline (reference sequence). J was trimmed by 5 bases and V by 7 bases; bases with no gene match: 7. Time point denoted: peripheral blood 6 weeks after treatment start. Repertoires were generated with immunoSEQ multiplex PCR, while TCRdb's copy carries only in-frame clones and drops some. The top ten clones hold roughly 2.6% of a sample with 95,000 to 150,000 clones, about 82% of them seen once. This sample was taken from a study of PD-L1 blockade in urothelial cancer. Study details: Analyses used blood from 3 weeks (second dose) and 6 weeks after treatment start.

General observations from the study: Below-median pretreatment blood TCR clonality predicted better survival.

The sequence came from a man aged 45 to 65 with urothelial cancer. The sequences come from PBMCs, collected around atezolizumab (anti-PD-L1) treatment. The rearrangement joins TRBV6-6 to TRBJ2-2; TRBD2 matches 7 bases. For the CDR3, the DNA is TGTGCCAGCACTGGGGGGGTAAGGACCGGGGAGCTGTTTTTT. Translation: CASTGGVRTGELFF.